The T cell receptor (beta chain) described here comes from a study of spatial heterogeneity in lung cancer. Overall study context: Raw reads showed each unique TCR and UMI combination turning up more than ten times on average.

TCR cDNA molecules were tagged individually, and each one carried a unique molecular identifier. TCRdb recomputed calls from the 5' RACE reads with MiXCR, one row per CDR3 protein. The table shows 40,000 to 45,000 distinct CDR3 sequences, with 6.5% to 8.5% occurring only once. The study's findings and limits: Expanded tumor TCRs that were ubiquitous appeared in blood more at resection than follow-up.

This clonotype was seen a few times. Its matching antigen is unknown. Time point indicated: sample taken at primary tumor resection. Tumor, nontumor lung or frozen PBMC supplied whole RNA, sequenced without sorting. Donation came from over 60 patients with untreated early-stage non-small cell lung cancer. Germline V CDR1 and CDR2: MNHNS, SASEGT. Trimming took off 0 bases at V and 13 bases at J, with 13 bases between the two ends. The CDR3 has 12 residues. The TCR was taken from a female donor with early-stage non-small cell lung cancer. The source material was PBMCs, sampled at surgery. This chain links TRBV6-1 with TRBJ2-7, with D perhaps TRBD2 (5 bases). In DNA, the CDR3 is TGTGCCAGCAGTGAAGCGGATAGCGTCTGTTACTTC. Its translation: CASSEADSVCYF.